The next 4 T cell receptor beta chains were all read from a single sample in a study of early stage breast cancer tumors (dated by TCRdb to between 2016 and 2019). Library preparation used the immunoSEQ multiplex PCR assay. TCRdb re-hosts the immuneACCESS table, in-frame sequences only. Its copies lack some clones; in the studies checked, an unresolved V gene accounts for under half of them, and the cause for the rest is not known. The sample data list 27,000 or so clones, and 84% of these were observed just once. The ten largest clones capture around 10% of the sample. Sequences were obtained from blood. The receptors here all came from a person between 45 and 65 years old with breast cancer.

The chain is built from TRBV5-6 and TRBJ2-7; D gene uncertain. Trimming cost V 6 bases and J 6 bases, with 16 bases left between them. This CDR3 has 13 residues. Germline V gene sequence: CDR1 SGHDT, CDR2 YYEEEE. The CDR3 nucleotides read TGTGCCAGCAAAAACGTACACTCGGGCGAGCAGTACTTC. Its protein is CASKNVHSGEQYF.

The chain joins TRBV28 to TRBJ1-6; 7 bases align to TRBD1. This CDR3 is built from 15 residues. Germline V gives CDR1 MDHEN, CDR2 SYDVKM. V lost 5 bases and J lost 7; bases outside the gene matches: 8. The CDR3 is CASSQGRQGNSPLHF. The CDR3 DNA follows: TGTGCCAGCAGTCAGGGAAGACAGGGAAATTCACCCCTCCACTTT.

CDR3 coding DNA: TGTGCCACCAGCAGTCCCCGCGGACAGCTCTACGAGCAGTACTTC. Translating gives CATSSPRGQLYEQYF. The chain is built from TRBV15 and TRBJ2-7; D may be TRBD1 (6 bases). The V gene's germline CDR1 is LNHNV and CDR2 YYDKDF (reference sequence). V dropped 3 bases and J dropped 3 bases, with 15 bases sitting between them. This CDR3 is 15 amino acids long. Filled out from reference TRBV15 and TRBJ2-7, the complete variable domain reads DAMVIQNPRYQVTQFGKPVTLSCSQTLNHNVMYWYQQKSSQAPKLLFHYYDKDFNNEADTPDNFQSRRPNTSFCFLDIRSPGLGDTAMYLCATSSPRGQLYEQYFGPGTRLTVT.

The V gene is TRBV11-2, the J gene TRBJ2-3; D might be TRBD2 (6 bases). CDR3 length equals 15 residues. Germline V gives CDR1 SGHAT, CDR2 FQNNGV. V lost 6 bases and J 5 bases, leaving 18 bases between the germline ends. The CDR3 nucleotides read TGTGCCAGCAGACAAGGGACCCTCGGGGGAGATACGCAGTATTTT. It encodes CASRQGTLGGDTQYF.